This entry lists 2 T cell receptor beta chains sequenced from one sample in a study of blood T cell repertoires in COVID-19. The protocol was immunoSEQ multiplex PCR, while the TCRdb copy is restricted to in-frame clones and leaves out a portion. The sample yields roughly 290,000 clones, around 90% seen once. Sequences were obtained from PBMCs or T cells enriched from blood (not recorded which). Source of these receptors: a woman in her thirties or forties who had recovered from COVID-19.

This chain links TRBV2 with TRBJ1-6; TRBD1 aligns across 11 bases. The CDR3 is 14 residues long. V shed 8 bases and J 10 bases; nucleotides not matched to a gene: 7. Per the germline V gene, CDR1 is SNHLY and CDR2 is FYNNEI. The CDR3 nucleotides read TGTGCCAGCGAACCCGGGACAGGGGGGTCACCCCTCCACTTT. It translates to CASEPGTGGSPLHF.

CDR3 protein: CASNKLLAGVNEQFF. The CDR3 nucleotides read TGCGCCAGCAACAAATTACTAGCTGGGGTCAATGAGCAGTTCTTC. The V gene is TRBV5-1, the J gene TRBJ2-1; D is possibly TRBD2 (6 bases). The CDR3 has 15 amino acids. CDR1 is SGHRS and CDR2 is YFSETQ in the germline V gene. V was shortened by 6 bases and J by 6 bases, with 19 bases between the two germline ends. Looking up the rest from reference TRBV5-1 and TRBJ2-1 gives the full variable domain: KAGVTQTPRYLIKTRGQQVTLSCSPISGHRSVSWYQQTPGQGLQFLFEYFSETQRNKGNFPGRFSGRQFSNSRSEMNVSTLELGDSALYLCASNKLLAGVNEQFFGPGTRLTVL.